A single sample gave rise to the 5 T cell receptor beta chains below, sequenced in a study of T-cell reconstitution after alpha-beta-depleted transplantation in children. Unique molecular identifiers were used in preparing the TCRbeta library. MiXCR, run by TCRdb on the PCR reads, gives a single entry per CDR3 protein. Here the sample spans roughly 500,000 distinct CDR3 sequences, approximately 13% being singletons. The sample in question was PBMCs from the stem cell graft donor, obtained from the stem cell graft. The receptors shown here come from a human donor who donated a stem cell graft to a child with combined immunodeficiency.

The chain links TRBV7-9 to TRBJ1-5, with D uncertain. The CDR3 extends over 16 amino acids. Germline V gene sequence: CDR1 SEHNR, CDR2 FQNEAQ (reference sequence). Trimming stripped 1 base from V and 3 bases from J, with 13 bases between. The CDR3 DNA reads TGTGCCAGCAGCTTAGAGTCCCCGGGCCTCAATCAGCCCCAGCATTTT. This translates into CASSLESPGLNQPQHF.

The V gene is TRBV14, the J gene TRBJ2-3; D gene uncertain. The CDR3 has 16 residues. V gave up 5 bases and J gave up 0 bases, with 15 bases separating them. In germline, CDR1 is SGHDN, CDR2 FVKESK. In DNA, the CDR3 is TGTGCCAGCAGCGGTGTAGGGCCCCCCAGCACAGATACGCAGTATTTT. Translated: CASSGVGPPSTDTQYF.

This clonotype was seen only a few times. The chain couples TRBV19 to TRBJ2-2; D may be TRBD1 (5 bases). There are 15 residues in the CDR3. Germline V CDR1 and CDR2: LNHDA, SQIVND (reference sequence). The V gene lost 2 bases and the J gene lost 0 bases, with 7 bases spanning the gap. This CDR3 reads CASSIQGANTGELFF. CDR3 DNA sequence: TGTGCCAGTAGTATACAGGGTGCGAACACCGGGGAGCTGTTTTTT.

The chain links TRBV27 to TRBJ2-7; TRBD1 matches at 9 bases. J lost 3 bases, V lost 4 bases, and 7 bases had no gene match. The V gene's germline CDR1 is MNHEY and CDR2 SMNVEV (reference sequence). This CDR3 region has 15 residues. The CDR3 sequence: CASSYDGTGYYEQYF. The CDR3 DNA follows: TGTGCCAGCAGTTATGATGGGACAGGGTACTACGAGCAGTACTTC.

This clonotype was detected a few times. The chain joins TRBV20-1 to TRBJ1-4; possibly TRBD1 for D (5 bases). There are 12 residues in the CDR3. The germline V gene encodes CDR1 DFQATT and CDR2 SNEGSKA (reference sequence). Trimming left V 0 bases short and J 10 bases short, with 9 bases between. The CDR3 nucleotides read TGCAGTGCTAGAGAGCACGGGGGAAAACTGTTTTTT. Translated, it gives CSAREHGGKLFF.